The subject of this entry is one T cell receptor (beta chain). The data were taken from a study of control samples from healthy donors and cancer patients. Sequencing used immunoSEQ multiplex PCR; TCRdb keeps in-frame clones, though not all of them. The sample consists of 130,000 or so clones, around 93% of them appearing once. There are 16 residues in the CDR3. Germline V gives CDR1 MDHEN, CDR2 SYDVKM. The V and J ends lost 5 bases and 1 base, in that order; junction bases with no gene match: 11. The chain recombines TRBV28 with TRBJ2-7; 7 bases line up with TRBD1. Sequencing was performed on blood. The receptor was isolated from a woman aged 50 to 65 in good health. The CDR3 region has the DNA TGTGCCAGCAGTAGCCTTTTCGAGACAGGGTCCTACGAGCAGTACTTC. It yields the protein CASSSLFETGSYEQYF.